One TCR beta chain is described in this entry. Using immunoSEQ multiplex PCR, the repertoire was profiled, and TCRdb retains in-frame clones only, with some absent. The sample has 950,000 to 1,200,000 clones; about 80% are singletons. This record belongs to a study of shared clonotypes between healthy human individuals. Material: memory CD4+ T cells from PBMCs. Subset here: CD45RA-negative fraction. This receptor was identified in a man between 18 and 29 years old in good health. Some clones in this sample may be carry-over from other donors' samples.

In nucleotides, the CDR3 is TGTGCCATCCCGGGACGGACCACAGATACGCAGTATTTT. Its translation: CAIPGRTTDTQYF. V usage is TRBV6-1 and J usage is TRBJ2-3, with D perhaps being TRBD1 or TRBD2 (5 bases each). In germline, CDR1 is MNHNS, CDR2 SASEGT. This CDR3 has 13 residues. Trimming removed 10 bases at V and 2 bases at J, with 13 bases between.